This T cell receptor beta chain stems from a study of blood T cell repertoires in COVID-19 (dated by TCRdb to the early 2020s). Concerning the study at large: Recovered participants in ImmuneRACE Cohort 3 were defined as having two consecutive negative NP/OP PCR tests, clearance from a healthcare professional, or resolution of symptoms. Where available, HLA class I and class II types were obtained from metadata supplied by the sample provider rather than from assay-based typing. The material from the prospective study consisted of cDNA or gDNA derived from T cells, B-cell-depleted T cells, or PBMCs. The sample metadata nearly always contained a de-identified subject ID, COVID-19 status, age in years and sex. Samples were obtained from the ongoing ImmuneRACE study (first 160 participants) and from approximately 1,200 subjects provided by 6 global collaborators. Collaborator samples came from the United States, Italy and Spain and covered acute and convalescent phases of COVID-19. A freely available public database, intended as a resource for researchers studying the immune response to SARS-CoV-2, is where the repertoires were released. The dataset comprised deeply sampled blood TCRbeta repertoires from subjects exposed to, actively infected with, or recovered from COVID-19. Findings and caveats that apply to the study as a whole: How much clinical and demographic metadata was included differed by source and by participant, and the metadata was provided uncurated.

Concerning this clone: Its antigen is unknown. No per-base quality is available; no much larger clone lies one base away.

Trimming at the junction amounts to 0 bases on V and 4 bases on J, and the germline ends lie 15 bases apart. CDR1 LGHNT and CDR2 FRNRAP were looked up in the germline V gene. The CDR3 runs 16 amino acids, cysteine and phenylalanine included. Only the CDR3 portion is preserved as DNA: 48 bases, with reading frame beginning at the first base. TCRbeta CDR3 regions were amplified from genomic DNA by means of the immunoSEQ Assay, a bias-controlled multiplex PCR. In the authors' own workflow: The number of nucleated cells in each sample was estimated from the amplification of reference gene primers within the assay. To quantify the absolute abundance of each unique TCRbeta CDR3 rearrangement, sequence reads were collapsed and filtered. Productive Simpson clonality was computed per sample as the square root of Simpson's diversity index over productive rearrangements. As stored in TCRdb, this immuneACCESS dataset retains in-frame rearrangements with V and J assigned. A fraction of the clones does not appear; measured against another copy, unresolved V genes explain less than half of the discrepancy, and the remainder lacks a known reason. That table is the source of V, J and clone size, and D and trimming were worked out from the DNA. The sample table shows some 300,000 clones, and 88% are seen once. In total, the top ten clones hold around 2% of the sample.

Enrolling through a virtual design, the prospective study's participants ranged in age from roughly 18 to 95 years and lived across about two dozen United States geographic areas. In the prospective study, cohorts were assigned on the basis of participant-reported clinical history obtained from a screening survey and a study questionnaire. Mobile phlebotomists in the prospective study collected whole blood, serum and a nasopharyngeal or oropharyngeal swab from every participant. Participants in the prospective study had the option to provide additional blood draws and questionnaires over an approximately 2-month period. Before DNA extraction, prospective study blood samples were shipped either frozen or at room temperature.

This TCR derives from a woman aged 55 to 70 in a cohort exposed to, infected with or recovered from COVID-19 (not recorded which). The chain is made from TRBV12-5 and TRBJ1-2; the D region possibly corresponds to TRBD1 (5 bases align). Sequenced input: PBMCs or T cells enriched from blood (not recorded which). The CDR3 region reads CASGLVPGGEAYGYTF. The nucleotides are TGTGCTAGTGGTTTGGTACCTGGAGGGGAGGCCTATGGCTACACCTTC.